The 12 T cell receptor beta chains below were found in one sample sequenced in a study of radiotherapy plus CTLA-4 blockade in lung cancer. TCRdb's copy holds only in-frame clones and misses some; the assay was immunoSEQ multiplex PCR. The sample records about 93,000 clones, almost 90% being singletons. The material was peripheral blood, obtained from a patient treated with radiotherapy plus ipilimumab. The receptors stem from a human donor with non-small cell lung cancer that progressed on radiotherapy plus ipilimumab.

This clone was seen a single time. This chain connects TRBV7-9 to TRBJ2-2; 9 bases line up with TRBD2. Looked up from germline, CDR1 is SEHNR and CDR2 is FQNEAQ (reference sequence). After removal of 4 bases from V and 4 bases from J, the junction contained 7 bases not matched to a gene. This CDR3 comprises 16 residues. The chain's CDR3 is CASSSLAGEGTGELFF. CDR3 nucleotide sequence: TGTGCCAGCAGCTCCTTAGCGGGAGAAGGCACCGGGGAGCTGTTTTTT.

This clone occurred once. CDR3 bases: TGTGCCAGCAGCCCGGATACTTCCTACGAGCAGTACTTC. As protein: CASSPDTSYEQYF. This chain links TRBV7-9 with TRBJ2-7; D remains unclear. V gave up 5 bases and J gave up 1 base, with 9 bases separating them. The CDR3 is 13 residues long. Germline CDR1 reads SEHNR; CDR2 reads FQNEAQ (reference sequence). Complete variable domain (other parts from reference TRBV7-9 and TRBJ2-7): DTGVSQNPRHKITKRGQNVTFRCDPISEHNRLYWYRQTLGQGPEFLTYFQNEAQLEKSRLLSDRFSAERPKGSFSTLEIQRTEQGDSAMYLCASSPDTSYEQYFGPGTRLTVT.

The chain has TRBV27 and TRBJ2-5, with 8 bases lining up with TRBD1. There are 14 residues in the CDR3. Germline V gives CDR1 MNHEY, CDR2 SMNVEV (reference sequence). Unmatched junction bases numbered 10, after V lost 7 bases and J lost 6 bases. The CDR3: CASKQTGVIQTQYF. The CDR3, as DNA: TGTGCCAGCAAACAGACAGGGGTCATACAGACCCAGTACTTC.

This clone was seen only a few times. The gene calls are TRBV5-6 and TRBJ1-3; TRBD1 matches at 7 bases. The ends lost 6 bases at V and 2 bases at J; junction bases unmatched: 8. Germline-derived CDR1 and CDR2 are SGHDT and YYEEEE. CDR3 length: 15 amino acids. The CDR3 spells CASMWRGTAGNTIYF. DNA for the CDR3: TGTGCCAGCATGTGGAGGGGGACAGCTGGAAACACCATATATTTT.

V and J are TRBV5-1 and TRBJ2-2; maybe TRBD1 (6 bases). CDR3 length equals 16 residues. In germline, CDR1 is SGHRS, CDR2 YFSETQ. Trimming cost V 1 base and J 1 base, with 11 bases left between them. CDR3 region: CASSLYGTRNTGELFF. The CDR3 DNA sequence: TGCGCCAGCAGCTTGTACGGGACACGGAACACCGGGGAGCTGTTTTTT.

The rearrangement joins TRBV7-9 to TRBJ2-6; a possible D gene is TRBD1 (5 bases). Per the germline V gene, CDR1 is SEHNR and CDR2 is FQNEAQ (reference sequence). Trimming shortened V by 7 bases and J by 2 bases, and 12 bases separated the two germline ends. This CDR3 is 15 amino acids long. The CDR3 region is CASTPAGTGANVLTF. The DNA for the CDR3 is TGTGCCAGCACCCCTGCAGGGACTGGGGCCAACGTCCTGACTTTC. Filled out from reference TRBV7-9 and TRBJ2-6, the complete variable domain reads DTGVSQNPRHKITKRGQNVTFRCDPISEHNRLYWYRQTLGQGPEFLTYFQNEAQLEKSRLLSDRFSAERPKGSFSTLEIQRTEQGDSAMYLCASTPAGTGANVLTFGAGSRLTVL.

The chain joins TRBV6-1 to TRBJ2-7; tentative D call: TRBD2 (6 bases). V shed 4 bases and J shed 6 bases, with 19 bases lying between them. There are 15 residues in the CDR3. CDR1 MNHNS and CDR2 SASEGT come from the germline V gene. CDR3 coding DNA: TGTGCCAGCAGTGCAACGACTAGAGCCTCTGTCGAGCAGTACTTC. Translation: CASSATTRASVEQYF.

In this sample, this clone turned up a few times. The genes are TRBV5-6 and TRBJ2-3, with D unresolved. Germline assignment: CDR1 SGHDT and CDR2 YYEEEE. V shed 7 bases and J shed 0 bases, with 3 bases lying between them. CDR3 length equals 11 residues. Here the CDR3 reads CASSSTDTQYF. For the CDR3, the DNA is TGTGCCAGCTCGAGCACAGATACGCAGTATTTT.

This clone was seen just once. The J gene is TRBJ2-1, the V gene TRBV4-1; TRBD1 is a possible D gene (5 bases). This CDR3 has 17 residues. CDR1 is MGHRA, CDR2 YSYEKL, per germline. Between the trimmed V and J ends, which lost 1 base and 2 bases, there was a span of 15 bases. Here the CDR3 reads CASSQVAYRPPYNEQFF. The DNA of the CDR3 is TGCGCCAGCAGCCAAGTGGCGTACAGGCCTCCCTACAATGAGCAGTTCTTC.

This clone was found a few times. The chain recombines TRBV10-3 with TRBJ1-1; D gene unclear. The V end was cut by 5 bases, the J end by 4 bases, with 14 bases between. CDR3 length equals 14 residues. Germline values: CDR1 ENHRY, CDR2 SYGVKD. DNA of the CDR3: TGTGCCATCAGTTCGAATCTAGCGGGCACTGAAGCTTTCTTT. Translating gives CAISSNLAGTEAFF.

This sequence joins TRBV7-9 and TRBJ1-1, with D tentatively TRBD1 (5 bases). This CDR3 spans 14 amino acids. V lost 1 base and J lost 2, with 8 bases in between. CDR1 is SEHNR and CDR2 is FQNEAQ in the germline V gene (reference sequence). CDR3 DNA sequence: TGTGCCAGCAGCTTAGGACAGATAAACACTGAAGCTTTCTTT. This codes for CASSLGQINTEAFF.

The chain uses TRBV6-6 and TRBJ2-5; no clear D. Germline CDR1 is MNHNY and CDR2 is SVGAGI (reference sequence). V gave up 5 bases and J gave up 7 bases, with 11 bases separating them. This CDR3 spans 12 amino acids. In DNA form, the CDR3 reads TGTGCCAGCAGTCCCCCGGAGAGGACCCAGTACTTC. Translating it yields CASSPPERTQYF.